This TCR beta chain came from a study of cytomegalovirus exposure and HLA in healthy donors. Study as a whole: HLA-typed donors contributed approximately 92 million unique TCRs, which were held in an early data release.

The CDR3 is made up of 15 amino acids. V dropped 6 bases and J dropped 4; count of bases not matched to a gene: 6. CDR1 and CDR2 (germline): SEHNR, FQNEAQ (reference sequence). Study outcomes and limitations: Listed as cytomegalovirus-associated were roughly 180 TCR beta chains. Highly shared variants forming one cluster were likely a sequencing artifact. The classifier reportedly diagnosed cytomegalovirus status with high sensitivity and specificity.

PCR amplification relied on 60 Vbeta primers (plus 13 Jbeta primers). Assay used: immunoSEQ multiplex PCR; TCRdb lists only in-frame clones, some missing. Of 200,000 to 250,000 clones in the sample, about 80% were seen once. About this clone itself: Its antigen is not identified.

This chain links TRBV7-9 with TRBJ2-1; TRBD1 aligns across 10 bases. This TCR derives from a woman in her sixties in good health and CMV-seropositive. The sequencing input was PBMCs. CDR3 amino acids: CASSPRDRGYNEQFF. CDR3 sequence (DNA): TGTGCCAGCAGTCCCCGGGACAGGGGATACAATGAGCAGTTCTTC.